Shown below are 11 T cell receptor beta chains from a single sample sequenced in a study of regulatory T cells in long-lasting Graves disease (dated by TCRdb to 2020 to 2022). The library was built by means of multiplex PCR. The instrument given in TCRdb is Illumina HiSeq 4000. CDR3 regions were amplified by Arm-PCR with iRepertoire HTBI primers to construct TCR beta libraries. The raw public reads went through TCRdb reprocessing: fastp at Q25, MiXCR clone calling, in-frame beta chains kept. Every CDR3 protein is listed once, alongside the most common genes and DNA of its rows. The sample table records about 620,000 distinct CDR3 sequences; roughly 15% of these occur just once. Clones ranked in the top ten supply around 19% of the sample. This specimen's time point label, interpreted: newly diagnosed GD, antithyroid drugs for less than 3 months. For both TCR sequencing and RNA sequencing, RNA was extracted from PBMCs using TRIzol.

These sequences were also reported in another study, on T cells in Graves' hyperthyroidism and ophthalmopathy.

The source material was peripheral blood mononuclear cells (PBMCs), sampled at new diagnosis, from a patient treated with antithyroid drugs. These receptors originate from a woman aged 25 to 39 with Graves disease. Donor details come from another sample of the same person, matched by shared clones.

This clonotype was seen repeatedly, ten times or more. The chain is built from TRBV2 and TRBJ1-1; D ambiguous. Germline CDR1 is SNHLY and CDR2 is FYNNEI. This CDR3 spans 13 amino acids. V was pared by 10 bases and J by 5 bases, with 17 bases between. The CDR3: CATNNGGRTEAFF. The CDR3 region has the DNA TGTGCCACGAATAACGGCGGAAGAACTGAAGCTTTCTTT.

This clonotype appeared many times. V is TRBV12-3 or TRBV12-4 and J is TRBJ1-5, with D perhaps TRBD1 (5 bases). The V end was cut by 4 bases, the J end by 3 bases, with 7 bases between. The CDR3 is made up of 13 amino acids. CDR3 nucleotide sequence: TGTGCCAGCAGTTCAGGGACCAATCAGCCCCAGCATTTT. Translating it yields CASSSGTNQPQHF.

This clonotype appeared a few times. This CDR3 reads CASSDVFSKGDSNIQYF. DNA of the CDR3: TGTGCCAGCAGCGACGTTTTTTCAAAAGGGGACTCAAACATTCAGTACTTC. The rearrangement uses TRBV2 and TRBJ2-4, with D possibly matching TRBD2 (6 bases). Germline lookup yields CDR1 SNHLY and CDR2 FYNNEI. The CDR3 sequence is 17 residues long. V was shortened by 6 bases and J by 6 bases, with 24 bases between the two germline ends. The variable domain in full, with the rest retrieved from reference TRBV2 and TRBJ2-4, is EPEVTQTPSHQVTQMGQEVILRCVPISNHLYFYWYRQILGQKVEFLVSFYNNEISEKSEIFDDQFSVERPDGSNFTLKIRSTKLEDSAMYFCASSDVFSKGDSNIQYFGAGTRLSVL.

Many counts were recorded for this clonotype. J is TRBJ2-3 and V is TRBV11-2, with 8 nucleotides matching TRBD2. The CDR3 extends over 15 amino acids. Germline V gene data show CDR1 as SGHAT and CDR2 as FQNNGV. The junction had 4 bases not matched to a gene; V was cut back by 1 base and J by 4 bases. CDR3 coding DNA: TGTGCCAGCAGCTTAGCCGGGACTAGTGCAGATACGCAGTATTTT. Its translation: CASSLAGTSADTQYF.

This chain joins TRBV20-1 and TRBJ2-1; 8 bases fit TRBD2. CDR3 size: 17 residues. V shed 4 bases, J shed 9 bases, and the junction held 20 bases outside the gene matches. Germline loops: CDR1 DFQATT, CDR2 SNEGSKA (reference sequence). The DNA of the CDR3 is TGCAGTGCTAAGCACCCCAGCACGGGAGGGCCGATTTTTGAGCAGTTCTTC. It encodes CSAKHPSTGGPIFEQFF.

This clonotype was counted only a few times. The chain recombines TRBV7-3 with TRBJ2-6; D gene uncertain. This CDR3 comprises 16 residues. CDR1 is SGHTA, CDR2 FQGTGA, per germline. With 1 base removed from V and 0 bases from J, the gap between germline ends came to 7 bases. The CDR3 is CASSLISVSGANVLTF. In DNA form, the CDR3 reads TGTGCCAGCAGCTTAATTAGTGTCTCTGGGGCCAACGTCCTGACTTTC.

CDR3 amino acids: CASSSYTDHEQFF. The CDR3 coding sequence is TGTGCCAGCAGCTCGTATACTGACCATGAGCAGTTCTTC. The chain has TRBV7-9 and TRBJ2-1, with D unclear. The CDR3 is 13 residues long. The V gene's germline CDR1 is SEHNR and CDR2 FQNEAQ (reference sequence). V lost 4 bases, J lost 8 bases, and 12 bases lay in between. Variable domain in full (rest from reference TRBV7-9 and TRBJ2-1): DTGVSQNPRHKITKRGQNVTFRCDPISEHNRLYWYRQTLGQGPEFLTYFQNEAQLEKSRLLSDRFSAERPKGSFSTLEIQRTEQGDSAMYLCASSSYTDHEQFFGPGTRLTVL.

Ten or more counts support this clonotype. This rearrangement joins TRBV28 to TRBJ1-2; 10 nucleotides align to TRBD1. V lost 7 bases and J lost 2; bases outside the gene matches: 10. In germline, CDR1 is MDHEN, CDR2 SYDVKM. This CDR3 is 16 amino acids long. CDR3 bases: TGTGCCAGCACCACAAACCCGGGACAGGGGAACTATGGCTACACCTTC. Amino acids: CASTTNPGQGNYGYTF.

The CDR3 DNA reads as TGTGCCAGTAGTACGCAGGGAAACCTCAATGAAAAACTGTTTTTT. Its translation: CASSTQGNLNEKLFF. The V and J genes are TRBV19 and TRBJ1-4; weak D call: TRBD1 (5 bases). The CDR3 covers 15 residues. CDR1 and CDR2 from the germline V gene are LNHDA and SQIVND (reference sequence). V was cut by 4 bases and J by 5 bases, with 14 bases left in between.

This clonotype appeared many times. The chain joins TRBV7-2 to TRBJ1-1; D uncertain. Trimming took 1 base from V and 2 from J, leaving 14 bases between them. The CDR3 runs 16 residues. The germline gives CDR1 SGHTA, CDR2 FQGNSA. The CDR3 loop reads CASSLDLLGVNTEAFF. CDR3 in DNA: TGTGCCAGCAGCTTAGATCTCCTCGGTGTCAACACTGAAGCTTTCTTT.

This clonotype was recorded at least ten times. The junction differs from germline at one of its ends, possibly a read error. The chain carries TRBV12-3 or TRBV12-4 and TRBJ2-2; unclear D gene. The length of the CDR3 is 13 residues. This CDR3 is CASSLTNTGELFF. As DNA, the CDR3 is TGCGCCAGCAGCCTAACGAACACCGGGGAGCTGTTTTTT.